This T cell receptor beta chain was found in a study of vaccination effects on CD4 cells after COVID-19. Study overall: It was a median of 72 days after the second dose that post-vaccine samples were obtained.

Notes on the study in general: Marked clonal contraction of infection- and vaccine-induced clones was seen late after vaccination. Healthy vaccinees' vaccine-induced clones included only 1 of 255 cross-reacting with common cold coronaviruses.

The CDR3 covers 16 residues. V shed 3 bases and J 2 bases; nucleotides not matched to a gene: 8. Germline-derived CDR1 and CDR2 are SGHNT and YENEEA. After more than 8 days in culture, the CD4+ T cells were isolated. Vaccine administered to participants consisted of two doses of either BNT162b2 or mRNA-1273. This table comes from immunoSEQ multiplex PCR, and its TCRdb copy is limited to in-frame clones, with some not included. The table shows 45,000 to 65,000 clones, with less than 80% occurring only once. This clone came up once. The antigen remains unidentified. The receptor's source is a human donor who received a COVID-19 vaccine. The chain employs TRBV11-3 and TRBJ2-7; 9 positions agree with TRBD2. The material sequenced was CD4+ T cells from PBMCs cultured without peptide, taken after COVID-19 vaccination. In DNA form, the CDR3 reads TGTGCCAGCAGCTTGGAGCGTGGCGGGGGGGCCTACGAGCAGTACTTC. It codes for CASSLERGGGAYEQYF.